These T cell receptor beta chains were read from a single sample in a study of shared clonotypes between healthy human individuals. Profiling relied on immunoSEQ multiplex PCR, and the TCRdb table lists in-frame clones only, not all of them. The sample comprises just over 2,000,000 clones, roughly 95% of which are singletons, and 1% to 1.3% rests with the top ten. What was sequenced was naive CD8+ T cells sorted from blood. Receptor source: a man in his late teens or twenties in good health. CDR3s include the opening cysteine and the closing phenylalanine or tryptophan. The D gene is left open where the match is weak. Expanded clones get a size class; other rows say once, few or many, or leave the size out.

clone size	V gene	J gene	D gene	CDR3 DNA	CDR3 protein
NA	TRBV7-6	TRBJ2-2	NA	TGTGCCAGCAGCCCGTCTCGGACCGGGGAGCTGTTTTTT	CASSPSRTGELFF
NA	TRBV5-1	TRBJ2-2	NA	TGCGCCAGCAGCCCCTCCCCCAACGGGGAGCTGTTTTTT	CASSPSPNGELFF
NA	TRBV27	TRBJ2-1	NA	TGTGCCAGCAGTTGGACTAGGGGGCACAATGAGCAGTTCTTC	CASSWTRGHNEQFF
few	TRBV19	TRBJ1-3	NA	TGTGCCAGTAGTCCCGGGGGCGGGCACAGAGAAGATTTT	CASSPGGGHREDF
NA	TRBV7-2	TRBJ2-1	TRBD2	TGTGCCAGCAGCGTGGGACTAGCGGCCTACAATGAGCAGTTCTTC	CASSVGLAAYNEQFF
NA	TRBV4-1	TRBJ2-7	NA	TGCGCCAGCAGCCAAGGATCCAGGCCCTCCTACGAGCAGTACTTC	CASSQGSRPSYEQYF
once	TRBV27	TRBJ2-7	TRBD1	TGTGCCAGTGGCGACAGGGGGGGTTACGAGCAGTACTTC	CASGDRGGYEQYF
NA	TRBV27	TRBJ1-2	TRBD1	TGTGCCAGCAGTTTATCGACAGGGGGCTACCCCTATGGCTACACCTTC	CASSLSTGGYPYGYTF
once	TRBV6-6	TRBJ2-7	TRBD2	TGTGCCAGCAATCTAGCGGGAGGGCCGGGGGAGCAGTACTTC	CASNLAGGPGEQYF
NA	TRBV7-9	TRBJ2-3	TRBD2	TGTGCCAGCAGCTTTTCCGGGACTAGCCCTTCGGATACGCAGTATTTT	CASSFSGTSPSDTQYF
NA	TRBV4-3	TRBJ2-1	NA	TGCGCCAGCAGCCAAGAGCCGCCGACAGTCGAGGGTTACAATGAGCAGTTCTTC	CASSQEPPTVEGYNEQFF
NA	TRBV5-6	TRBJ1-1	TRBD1	TGTGCCAGCAGACAGGGGAGCACTGAAGCTTTCTTT	CASRQGSTEAFF
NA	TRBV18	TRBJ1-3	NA	TGTGCCAGCCCAACTGGAAACACCATATATTTT	CASPTGNTIYF
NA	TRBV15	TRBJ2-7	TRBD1	TGTGCCACCAGCAGAGATTGGGGTGGACAGGGGTCCGAGCAGTACTTC	CATSRDWGGQGSEQYF
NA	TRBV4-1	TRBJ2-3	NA	TGCGCCAGCCAGGGGGGAACAAGCGGGAGCTGGTCAGATACGCAGTATTTT	CASQGGTSGSWSDTQYF
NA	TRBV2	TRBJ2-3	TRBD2	TGTGCCAGCAGTGACGCTAGCGGCCCCACAGATACGCAGTATTTT	CASSDASGPTDTQYF
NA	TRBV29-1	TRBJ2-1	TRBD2	TGCAGCGTAGTAGCGGGAGGGATATACAATGAGCAGTTCTTC	CSVVAGGIYNEQFF
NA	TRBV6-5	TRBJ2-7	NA	TGTGCCGCAGGCGAATCTTACGAGCAGTACTTC	CAAGESYEQYF
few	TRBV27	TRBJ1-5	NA	TGTGCCAGCAGTGCAATGGGTCGGCCCCAGCATTTT	CASSAMGRPQHF
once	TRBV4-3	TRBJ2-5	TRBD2	TGCGCCAGCAGCCAAGATTTAGGACTAGCGGGACAAGAGACCCAGTACTTC	CASSQDLGLAGQETQYF
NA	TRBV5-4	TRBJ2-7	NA	TGTGCCAGCAGCTTTGCAGGGAGTGTAGAGCAGTACTTC	CASSFAGSVEQYF
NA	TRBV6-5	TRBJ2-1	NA	TGTGCCACACTAGGACGAGGACGGGAGCAGTTCTTC	CATLGRGREQFF
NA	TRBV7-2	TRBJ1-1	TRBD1	TGTGCCAGCAGCTTAGCTTGGACAGGGACTGAAGCTTTCTTT	CASSLAWTGTEAFF
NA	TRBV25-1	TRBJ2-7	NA	TGTGCCAGCAGTGAAGTGGCAGGGAGCTCCTACGAGCAGTACTTC	CASSEVAGSSYEQYF
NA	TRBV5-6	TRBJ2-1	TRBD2	TGTGCCAGCAGCTTGTTAGCGGGGGGCCTTAATGAGCGGTTCTTC	CASSLLAGGLNERFF
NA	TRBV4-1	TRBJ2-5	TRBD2	TGCGCCAGCAGCCAAGAAGGGCTAGCGGGGGAAGAGACCCAGTACTTC	CASSQEGLAGEETQYF
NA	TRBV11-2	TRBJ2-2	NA	TGTGCCAGCAGCTTACATTCCAACACCGGGGAGCTGTTTTTT	CASSLHSNTGELFF
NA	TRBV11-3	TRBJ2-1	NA	TGTGCCAGCAGCACCTCGGGGGATGAGCAGTTCTTC	CASSTSGDEQFF
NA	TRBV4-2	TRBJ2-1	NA	TGTGCCAGCAGCCAAGAATTGGGGAATTCCCCAGTCTACAATGAGCAGTTCTTC	CASSQELGNSPVYNEQFF